The 26 T cell receptor beta chains below all came from one sample that was sequenced in a study of monozygotic twins with inflammatory bowel disease. TCRdb re-called the 5' RACE reads; one entry per CDR3 protein, DNA not given. The listing contains over 130,000 distinct CDR3 sequences. Source material: blood. These receptors all stem from a human donor with ulcerative colitis or Crohn's disease, or a healthy co-twin of an affected twin (not recorded which).

The genes are TRBV11-2 and TRBJ1-6; TCRdb calls TRBD1, which cannot be checked without DNA. Germline CDR1 reads SGHAT; CDR2 reads FQNNGV. CDR3 length equals 15 residues. The CDR3 spells CASSRGRDRVSPLHF.

The chain links TRBV12-3 or TRBV12-4 to TRBJ1-5. The CDR3 covers 15 residues. CDR3 residues: CASSAVSRSDQPQHF.

The chain is built from TRBV24-1 and TRBJ2-3; TCRdb gives TRBD2 as the D gene, but with no DNA this cannot be confirmed. Germline V gene lookup returns CDR1 KGHDR and CDR2 SFDVKD. This CDR3 comprises 16 residues. CDR3 region: CATSDPTSPSTDTQYF.

The chain links TRBV7-2 to TRBJ2-1; the TCRdb call, TRBD2, lacks DNA for checking. This CDR3 is built from 16 residues. CDR1 and CDR2 from the germline V gene are SGHTA and FQGNSA. The CDR3 loop is CASSLALAGGLNEQFF.

The gene calls are TRBV5-1 and TRBJ2-3; checking the TCRdb D call of TRBD1 is not possible without DNA. Germline V lookup: CDR1 SGHRS, CDR2 YFSETQ. The CDR3 is 15 amino acids. The chain's CDR3 is CASSSGMGATDTQYF.

The V call is TRBV7-6, the J call TRBJ2-1; TCRdb indicates TRBD1, and absent DNA this call remains unverified. The length of the CDR3 is 17 residues. Looked up from germline, CDR1 is SGHVS and CDR2 is FNYEAQ. CDR3 protein: CASSPTGDISRPHEQFF. Full variable domain (missing parts from reference TRBV7-6 and TRBJ2-1): GAGVSQSPRYKVTKRGQDVALRCDPISGHVSLYWYRQALGQGPEFLTYFNYEAQQDKSGLPNDRFSAERPEGSISTLTIQRTEQRDSAMYRCASSPTGDISRPHEQFFGPGTRLTVL.

The chain employs TRBV30 and TRBJ2-4; TCRdb names TRBD1, which stays unverified in the absence of DNA. Germline values: CDR1 GTSNPN, CDR2 SVGIG (reference sequence). The CDR3 is 13 residues long. The CDR3 loop is CAWNPGPENMQYF.

V gene TRBV5-4 combines with J gene TRBJ2-7. From germline, CDR1 is SGHNT and CDR2 YYREEE (reference sequence). CDR3 length: 12 residues. The CDR3 here is CASSFSDYEQYF. Full variable domain (rest looked up from reference TRBV5-4 and TRBJ2-7): ETGVTQSPTHLIKTRGQQVTLRCSSQSGHNTVSWYQQALGQGPQFIFQYYREEENGRGNFPPRFSGLQFPNYSSELNVNALELDDSALYLCASSFSDYEQYFGPGTRLTVT.

This chain links TRBV20-1 with TRBJ2-1; TCRdb picks TRBD2, but there is no DNA to check that call. Per the germline V gene, CDR1 is DFQATT and CDR2 is SNEGSKA (reference sequence). The CDR3 spans 14 residues. CDR3 sequence reads: CSARGGTSGIEQFF.

This rearrangement joins TRBV11-2 to TRBJ2-7; the D call from TCRdb, TRBD1, cannot be confirmed without DNA. The CDR3 has 14 amino acids. CDR1 and CDR2 (germline): SGHAT, FQNNGV. CDR3: CASNSWGQKYEQYF.

The V and J genes are TRBV20-1 and TRBJ1-4; TCRdb's D call, TRBD1, is unchecked because there is no DNA. Germline V CDR1 and CDR2: DFQATT, SNEGSKA (reference sequence). The CDR3 contains 13 residues. The chain's CDR3 is CSAIRGVHEKLFF.

The gene calls are TRBV6-2 or TRBV6-3 and TRBJ2-6; TCRdb's D call of TRBD1 is untestable without DNA. The CDR3 extends over 20 amino acids. In germline, CDR1 is MNHEY, CDR2 SVGEGT. The CDR3 here is CASSYSGALIVNSGANVLTF.

The rearrangement uses TRBV25-1 and TRBJ1-2; TCRdb calls TRBD1, which cannot be checked without DNA. This CDR3 spans 14 amino acids. CDR1 is MGHDK, CDR2 SYGVNS, per germline. The CDR3: CASSALPGAYGYTF.

V usage is TRBV11-2 and J usage is TRBJ2-1; TCRdb indicates TRBD2, and absent DNA this call remains unverified. This CDR3 has 15 amino acids. Per the germline V gene, CDR1 is SGHAT and CDR2 is FQNNGV. CDR3 amino acids: CASSQTSGNYNEQFF.

This chain links TRBV12-3 or TRBV12-4 with TRBJ1-2; TCRdb reports TRBD1, a call that lacks DNA to check it against. CDR3 size: 14 residues. The chain's CDR3 is CASSTFDSHYGYTF.

The rearrangement uses TRBV5-1 and TRBJ2-2; TCRdb returns TRBD2, unconfirmable since there is no DNA. This CDR3 has 14 residues. Germline values: CDR1 SGHRS, CDR2 YFSETQ. The CDR3 is CASTLATNTGELFF. Looking up the rest from reference TRBV5-1 and TRBJ2-2 gives the full variable domain: KAGVTQTPRYLIKTRGQQVTLSCSPISGHRSVSWYQQTPGQGLQFLFEYFSETQRNKGNFPGRFSGRQFSNSRSEMNVSTLELGDSALYLCASTLATNTGELFFGEGSRLTVL.

The J gene is TRBJ1-2, the V gene TRBV5-6; TCRdb's D call of TRBD1 is untestable without DNA. Germline V gives CDR1 SGHDT, CDR2 YYEEEE. This CDR3 has 15 residues. This chain's CDR3 is CASSPLRGYLYGYTF.

This rearrangement joins TRBV27 to TRBJ2-5. The CDR3 has 14 residues. The germline V gene has CDR1 MNHEY and CDR2 SMNVEV (reference sequence). CDR3 in amino acids: CASSLMSGVGTQYF.

The chain links TRBV7-2 to TRBJ1-1. Per the germline V gene, CDR1 is SGHTA and CDR2 is FQGNSA. The CDR3 runs 15 residues. CDR3: CASSLRESAGTEAFF.

This chain links TRBV5-1 with TRBJ2-7; TCRdb outputs TRBD1, but without DNA this stays unchecked. This CDR3 comprises 16 residues. The V gene's germline CDR1 is SGHRS and CDR2 YFSETQ. The CDR3 here is CASSPPGQGRSYEQYF.

The V and J genes are TRBV5-4 and TRBJ2-3; TCRdb outputs TRBD2, but without DNA this stays unchecked. The CDR3 contains 15 residues. Germline CDR1 and CDR2: SGHNT and YYREEE (reference sequence). This CDR3 is CASSRLAGRTDTQYF. Combining the CDR3 with reference TRBV5-4 and TRBJ2-3 gives the whole variable domain ETGVTQSPTHLIKTRGQQVTLRCSSQSGHNTVSWYQQALGQGPQFIFQYYREEENGRGNFPPRFSGLQFPNYSSELNVNALELDDSALYLCASSRLAGRTDTQYFGPGTRLTVL.

The chain couples TRBV12-3 or TRBV12-4 to TRBJ1-2. The CDR3 spans 13 residues. The CDR3 here is CASSLGVNYGYTF.

This sequence joins TRBV7-8 and TRBJ1-5; with no DNA, the TCRdb D assignment of TRBD1 cannot be verified. The CDR3 spans 15 residues. From germline, CDR1 is SGHVS and CDR2 FQNEAQ. This CDR3 is CASSLEGARNQPQHF.

The V call is TRBV7-8, the J call TRBJ2-1; with no DNA, the TCRdb D assignment of TRBD2 cannot be verified. Germline-derived CDR1 and CDR2 are SGHVS and FQNEAQ. The length of the CDR3 is 18 residues. The CDR3 is CASSPRTTGTPSYNEQFF.

The chain carries TRBV20-1 and TRBJ2-4; there is no DNA to check the TCRdb D call of TRBD1. This CDR3 region has 13 residues. Germline CDR1 DFQATT, CDR2 SNEGSKA (reference sequence). The CDR3 protein is CSAFSTVQNIQYF.

The J gene is TRBJ1-1, the V gene TRBV5-4; with no DNA, the TCRdb D assignment of TRBD1 cannot be verified. From germline, CDR1 is SGHNT and CDR2 YYREEE (reference sequence). The CDR3 contains 16 residues. The CDR3 loop reads CASSFGGAGLSTEAFF. Full variable domain (rest looked up from reference TRBV5-4 and TRBJ1-1): ETGVTQSPTHLIKTRGQQVTLRCSSQSGHNTVSWYQQALGQGPQFIFQYYREEENGRGNFPPRFSGLQFPNYSSELNVNALELDDSALYLCASSFGGAGLSTEAFFGQGTRLTVV.